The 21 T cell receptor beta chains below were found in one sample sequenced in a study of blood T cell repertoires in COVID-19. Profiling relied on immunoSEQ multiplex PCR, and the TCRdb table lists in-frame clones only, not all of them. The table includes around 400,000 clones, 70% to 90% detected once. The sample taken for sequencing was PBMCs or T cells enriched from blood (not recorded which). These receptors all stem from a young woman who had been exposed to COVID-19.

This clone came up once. CDR3 bases: TGCGCCAGCAGCCAAGATCTCCCTTCTCAGGGAGGGCTTAGTGAAAAACTGTTTTTT. This gives the protein CASSQDLPSQGGLSEKLFF. The V gene is TRBV4-3, the J gene TRBJ1-4, with a tentative D call TRBD1 (5 bases). The V end was cut by 0 bases, the J end by 7 bases, with 24 bases between. Germline V gives CDR1 LGHNA, CDR2 YSLEER. The CDR3 runs 19 residues.

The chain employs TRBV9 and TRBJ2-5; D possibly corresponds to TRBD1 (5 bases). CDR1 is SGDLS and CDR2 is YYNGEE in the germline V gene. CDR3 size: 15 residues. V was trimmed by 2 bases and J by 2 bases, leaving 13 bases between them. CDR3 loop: CASSVTTVFQETQYF. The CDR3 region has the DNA TGTGCCAGCAGCGTCACGACAGTATTTCAAGAGACCCAGTACTTC.

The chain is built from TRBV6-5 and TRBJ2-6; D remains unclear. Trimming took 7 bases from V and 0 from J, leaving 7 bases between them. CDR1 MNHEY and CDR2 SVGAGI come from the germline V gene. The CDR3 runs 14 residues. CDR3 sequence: CASIAASGANVLTF. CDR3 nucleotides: TGTGCCAGCATAGCAGCCTCTGGGGCCAACGTCCTGACTTTC.

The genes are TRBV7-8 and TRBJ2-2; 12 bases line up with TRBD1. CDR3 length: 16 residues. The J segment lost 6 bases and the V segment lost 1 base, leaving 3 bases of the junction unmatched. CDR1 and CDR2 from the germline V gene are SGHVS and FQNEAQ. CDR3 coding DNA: TGTGCCAGCAGCTTAGGGGACAGGGGGCGCGCCGGGGAGCTGTTTTTT. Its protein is CASSLGDRGRAGELFF.

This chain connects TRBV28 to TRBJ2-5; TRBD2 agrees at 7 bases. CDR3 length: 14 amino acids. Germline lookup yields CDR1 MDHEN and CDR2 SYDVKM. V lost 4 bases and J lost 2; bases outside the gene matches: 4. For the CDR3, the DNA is TGTGCCAGCAGTTATCGGGGAGGGCAAGAGACCCAGTACTTC. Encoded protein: CASSYRGGQETQYF.

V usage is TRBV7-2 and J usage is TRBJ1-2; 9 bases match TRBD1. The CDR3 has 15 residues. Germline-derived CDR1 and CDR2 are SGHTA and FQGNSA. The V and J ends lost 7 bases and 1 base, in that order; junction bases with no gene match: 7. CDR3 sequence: CASNSPGQGNYGYTF. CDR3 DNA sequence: TGTGCCAGCAACTCGCCGGGACAGGGTAACTATGGCTACACCTTC.

CDR3 DNA: TGCGCCAGCAGCGCCCAGGGGGCAGCTGGAAACACCATATATTTT. It encodes CASSAQGAAGNTIYF. The rearrangement uses TRBV5-1 and TRBJ1-3; TRBD1 matches at 8 bases. The germline V gene encodes CDR1 SGHRS and CDR2 YFSETQ. The CDR3 has 15 amino acids. After removal of 4 bases from V and 2 bases from J, the junction contained 5 bases not matched to a gene.

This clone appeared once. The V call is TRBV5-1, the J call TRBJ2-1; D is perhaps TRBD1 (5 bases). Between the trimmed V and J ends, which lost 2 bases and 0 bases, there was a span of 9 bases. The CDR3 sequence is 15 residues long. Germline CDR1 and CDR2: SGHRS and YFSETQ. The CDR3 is CASSLADSSYNEQFF. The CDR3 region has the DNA TGCGCCAGCAGCTTAGCCGACAGCTCCTACAATGAGCAGTTCTTC.

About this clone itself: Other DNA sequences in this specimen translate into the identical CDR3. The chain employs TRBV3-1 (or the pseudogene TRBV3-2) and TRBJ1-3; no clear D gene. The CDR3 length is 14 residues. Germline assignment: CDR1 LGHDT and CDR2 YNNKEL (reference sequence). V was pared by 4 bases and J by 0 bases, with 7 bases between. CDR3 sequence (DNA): TGTGCCAGCAGCCCCACCGGCTCTGGAAACACCATATATTTT. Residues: CASSPTGSGNTIYF.

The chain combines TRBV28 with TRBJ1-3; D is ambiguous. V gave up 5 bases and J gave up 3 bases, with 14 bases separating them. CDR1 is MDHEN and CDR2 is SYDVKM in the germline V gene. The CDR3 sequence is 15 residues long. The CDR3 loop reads CASSGLTAGGNTIYF. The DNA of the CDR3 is TGTGCCAGCAGTGGACTTACCGCTGGTGGAAACACCATATATTTT. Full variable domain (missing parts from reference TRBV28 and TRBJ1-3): DVKVTQSSRYLVKRTGEKVFLECVQDMDHENMFWYRQDPGLGLRLIYFSYDVKMKEKGDIPEGYSVSREKKERFSLILESASTNQTSMYLCASSGLTAGGNTIYFGEGSWLTVV.

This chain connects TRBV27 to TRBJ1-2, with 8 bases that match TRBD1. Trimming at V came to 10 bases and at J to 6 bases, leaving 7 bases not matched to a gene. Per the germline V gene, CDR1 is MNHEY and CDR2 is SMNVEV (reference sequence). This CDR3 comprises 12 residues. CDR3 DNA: TGTGCCACCAGACAGGGGTGGGATGGCTACACCTTC. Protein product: CATRQGWDGYTF.

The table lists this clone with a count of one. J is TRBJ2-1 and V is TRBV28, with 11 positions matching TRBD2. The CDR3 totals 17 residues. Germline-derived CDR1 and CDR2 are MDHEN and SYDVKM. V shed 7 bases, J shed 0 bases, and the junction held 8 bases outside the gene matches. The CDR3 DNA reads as TGTGCCAGCATCCCCGGGACTAGCGGCTTCTCCTACAATGAGCAGTTCTTC. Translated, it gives CASIPGTSGFSYNEQFF.

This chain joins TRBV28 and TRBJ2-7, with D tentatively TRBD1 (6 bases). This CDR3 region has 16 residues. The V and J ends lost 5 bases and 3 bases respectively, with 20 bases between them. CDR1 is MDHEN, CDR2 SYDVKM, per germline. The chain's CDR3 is CASSGGVGTRFYEQYF. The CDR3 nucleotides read TGTGCCAGCAGTGGGGGTGTCGGGACACGGTTCTACGAGCAGTACTTC.

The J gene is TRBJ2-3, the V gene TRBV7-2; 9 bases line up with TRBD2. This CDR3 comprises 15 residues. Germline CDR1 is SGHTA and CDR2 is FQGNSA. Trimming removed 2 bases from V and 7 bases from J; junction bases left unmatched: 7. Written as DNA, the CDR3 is TGTGCCAGCAGCTTAATAGAAGCGGGGGGAAATACGCAGTATTTT. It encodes CASSLIEAGGNTQYF.

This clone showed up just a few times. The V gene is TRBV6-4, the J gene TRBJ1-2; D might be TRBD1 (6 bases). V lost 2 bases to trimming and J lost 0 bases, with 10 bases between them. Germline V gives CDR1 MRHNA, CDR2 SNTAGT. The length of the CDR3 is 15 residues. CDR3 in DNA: TGTGCCAGCAGTGACACAGGGCGCTCTAACTATGGCTACACCTTC. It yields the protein CASSDTGRSNYGYTF.

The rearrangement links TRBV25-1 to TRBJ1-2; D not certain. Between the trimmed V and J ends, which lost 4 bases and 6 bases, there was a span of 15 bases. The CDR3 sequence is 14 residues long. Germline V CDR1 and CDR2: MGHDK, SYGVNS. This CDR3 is CASSALANRDGYTF. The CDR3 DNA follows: TGTGCCAGCAGTGCCCTAGCCAACCGAGATGGCTACACCTTC.

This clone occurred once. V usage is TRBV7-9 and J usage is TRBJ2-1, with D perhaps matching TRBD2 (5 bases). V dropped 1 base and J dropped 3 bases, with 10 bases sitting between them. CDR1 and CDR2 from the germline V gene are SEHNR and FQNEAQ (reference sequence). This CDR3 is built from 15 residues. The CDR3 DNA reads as TGTGCCAGCAGCTTAGACGGGATTGGCTACAATGAGCAGTTCTTC. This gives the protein CASSLDGIGYNEQFF.

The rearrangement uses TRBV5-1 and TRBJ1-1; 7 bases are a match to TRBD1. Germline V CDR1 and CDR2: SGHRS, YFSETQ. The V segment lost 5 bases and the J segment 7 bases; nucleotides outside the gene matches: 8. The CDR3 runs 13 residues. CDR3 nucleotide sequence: TGCGCCAGCAGACCTGACAGGGAGGTTGAAGCTTTCTTT. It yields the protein CASRPDREVEAFF. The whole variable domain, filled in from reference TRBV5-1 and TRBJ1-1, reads KAGVTQTPRYLIKTRGQQVTLSCSPISGHRSVSWYQQTPGQGLQFLFEYFSETQRNKGNFPGRFSGRQFSNSRSEMNVSTLELGDSALYLCASRPDREVEAFFGQGTRLTVV.

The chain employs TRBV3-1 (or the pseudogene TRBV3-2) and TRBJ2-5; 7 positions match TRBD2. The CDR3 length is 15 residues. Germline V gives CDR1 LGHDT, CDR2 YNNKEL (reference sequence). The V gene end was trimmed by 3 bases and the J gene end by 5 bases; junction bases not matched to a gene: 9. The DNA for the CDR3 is TGTGCCAGCAGCCATAGGCGGGAGTTATGGGAGACCCAGTACTTC. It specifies CASSHRRELWETQYF.

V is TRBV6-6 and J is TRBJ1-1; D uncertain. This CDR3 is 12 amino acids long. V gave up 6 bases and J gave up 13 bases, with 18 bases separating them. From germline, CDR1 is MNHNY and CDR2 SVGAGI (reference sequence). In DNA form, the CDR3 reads TGTGCCAGCAGCCCCCGGGAGGATAAAGGTTTCTTT. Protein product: CASSPREDKGFF.

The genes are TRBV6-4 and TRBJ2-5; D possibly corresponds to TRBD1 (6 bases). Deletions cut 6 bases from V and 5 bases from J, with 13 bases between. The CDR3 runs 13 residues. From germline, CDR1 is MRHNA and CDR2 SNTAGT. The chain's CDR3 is CASSWNQGETQYF. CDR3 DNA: TGTGCCAGCAGCTGGAATCAGGGGGAGACCCAGTACTTC.